Presented here are 29 T cell receptor beta chains from one specimen sequenced in a study of vaccination and CD4 T cells after COVID-19. Their target antigens are unknown. With the Oncomine TCR Beta short-read assay, DNA from cultured CD4+ T cells was sequenced. TCRdb redid the calling of the PCR reads with MiXCR, one entry per CDR3 protein. The sample lists about 6,500 distinct CDR3 sequences, more than 15% occurring once. Treatment defined: approximately nine-day PBMC culture with coronavirus spike peptide pools or control peptides (ViraFEST assay). Sequenced: CD4+ T cells from blood, cultured in vitro. The receptors were sampled from a human donor who had recovered from COVID-19.

This clonotype was detected only a few times. This chain uses TRBV6-1 with TRBJ1-3; unclear D gene. Trimming left V 2 bases short and J 0 bases short, with 14 bases between. CDR3 length: 17 residues. Germline CDR1 MNHNS, CDR2 SASEGT. The CDR3 loop reads CASSEPLKAVSGNTIYF. The CDR3 DNA reads as TGTGCCAGCAGTGAACCTTTGAAGGCCGTCTCTGGAAACACCATATATTTT.

This clonotype was counted a few times. This chain joins TRBV27 and TRBJ2-6; TRBD1 matches 11 bases. This CDR3 comprises 18 residues. CDR1 and CDR2 (germline): MNHEY, SMNVEV (reference sequence). Trimming at V came to 5 bases and at J to 1 base, leaving 7 bases not matched to a gene. Here the CDR3 reads CASSPRTGGASGANVLTF. The CDR3 DNA reads TGTGCCAGCAGTCCCCGGACAGGGGGCGCATCTGGGGCCAACGTCCTGACTTTC.

This chain joins TRBV20-1 and TRBJ2-1, with 8 bases matching TRBD1. CDR3 size: 16 residues. V trimming: 6 bases; J trimming: 5 bases; junction bases outside the gene matches: 15. In germline, CDR1 is DFQATT, CDR2 SNEGSKA (reference sequence). CDR3 sequence: CSAPDRAKAQDNEQFF. DNA for the CDR3: TGCAGTGCACCGGACAGGGCCAAGGCGCAGGACAATGAGCAGTTCTTC.

This clonotype is medium-sized by share. The gene calls are TRBV7-3 and TRBJ1-1; 8 nucleotides line up with TRBD1. This CDR3 region has 14 residues. Germline loops: CDR1 SGHTA, CDR2 FQGTGA. After removal of 5 bases from V and 1 base from J, the junction contained 3 bases not matched to a gene. The CDR3 spells CASSLGTGNTEAFF. CDR3 nucleotide sequence: TGTGCCAGCAGCCTCGGGACAGGGAACACTGAAGCTTTCTTT. Full variable domain (outside the CDR3, taken from reference TRBV7-3 and TRBJ1-1): GAGVSQTPSNKVTEKGKYVELRCDPISGHTALYWYRQSLGQGPEFLIYFQGTGAADDSGLPNDRFFAVRPEGSVSTLKIQRTERGDSAVYLCASSLGTGNTEAFFGQGTRLTVV.

This rearrangement joins TRBV6-2 or TRBV6-3 to TRBJ2-3; TRBD2 matches 7 bases. Germline V gene data show CDR1 as MNHEY and CDR2 as SVGEGT. The CDR3 consists of 11 residues. The V segment lost 10 bases and the J segment 10 bases; nucleotides outside the gene matches: 8. In DNA form, the CDR3 reads TGTGCCATCAACGGCGGGAGTGCGCAGTATTTT. It codes for CAINGGSAQYF.

CDR3 in amino acids: CASSPWGQGSYEQYF. In DNA form, the CDR3 reads TGTGCCAGCAGTCCTTGGGGCCAGGGGTCCTACGAGCAGTACTTC. J is TRBJ2-7 and V is TRBV28; D possibly corresponds to TRBD1 (6 bases). The germline V gene has CDR1 MDHEN and CDR2 SYDVKM. The V and J ends lost 5 bases and 1 base respectively, with 15 bases between them. The CDR3 consists of 15 residues. The variable domain in full, completed from reference TRBV28 and TRBJ2-7, reads DVKVTQSSRYLVKRTGEKVFLECVQDMDHENMFWYRQDPGLGLRLIYFSYDVKMKEKGDIPEGYSVSREKKERFSLILESASTNQTSMYLCASSPWGQGSYEQYFGPGTRLTVT.

In its sample, this clonotype was seen a few times. V usage is TRBV7-2 and J usage is TRBJ2-3; 9 nucleotides match TRBD2. Germline values: CDR1 SGHTA, CDR2 FQGNSA. The V gene end was trimmed by 4 bases and the J gene end by 2 bases; junction bases not matched to a gene: 4. The CDR3 consists of 15 residues. The CDR3 DNA is TGTGCCAGCAGCTCTTGGACTAGCGCCACAGATACGCAGTATTTT. This sequence encodes CASSSWTSATDTQYF.

The genes are TRBV19 and TRBJ1-1; D is uncertain. V was shortened by 5 bases and J by 6 bases, with 16 bases between the two germline ends. CDR3 length: 14 residues. From germline, CDR1 is LNHDA and CDR2 SQIVND (reference sequence). CDR3 region: CASSDLLGRSEAFF. Here the CDR3 DNA reads TGTGCCAGTAGTGACCTACTAGGGCGTTCTGAAGCTTTCTTT.

J is TRBJ2-1 and V is TRBV7-3; D unresolved. CDR1 SGHTA and CDR2 FQGTGA come from the germline V gene. Between the trimmed V and J ends, which lost 2 bases and 8 bases, there was a span of 10 bases. There are 13 residues in the CDR3. CDR3 bases: TGTGCCAGCAGCTTAGTCTATTCGGATGAGCAGTTCTTC. This translates into CASSLVYSDEQFF.

The chain carries TRBV5-1 and TRBJ1-1, with a tentative D call TRBD1 (5 bases). The V gene lost 5 bases and the J gene lost 1 base, with 12 bases spanning the gap. Germline V gene data show CDR1 as SGHRS and CDR2 as YFSETQ. The CDR3 sequence is 14 residues long. The CDR3 reads CASSQRGGNTEAFF. CDR3 DNA sequence: TGCGCCAGCAGTCAAAGGGGTGGGAACACTGAAGCTTTCTTT.

This chain links TRBV4-3 with TRBJ1-6; 8 nucleotides match TRBD1. V trimming: 1 base; J trimming: 6 bases; junction bases outside the gene matches: 5. The germline V gene encodes CDR1 LGHNA and CDR2 YSLEER. The CDR3 contains 16 residues. The chain's CDR3 is CASSQADRAPNSPLHF. The CDR3, as DNA: TGCGCCAGCAGCCAAGCGGACAGGGCGCCTAATTCACCCCTCCACTTT.

This clonotype is labeled as medium-sized. The V gene is TRBV10-3, the J gene TRBJ2-7; D is undetermined. The germline V and J ends were trimmed by 3 bases and 7 bases, with 13 bases remaining between them. Germline V gene lookup returns CDR1 ENHRY and CDR2 SYGVKD. The CDR3 extends over 13 amino acids. The CDR3 sequence is CAISESQSWEQYF. CDR3 nucleotide sequence: TGTGCCATCAGTGAATCACAGTCGTGGGAGCAGTACTTC.

The rearrangement joins TRBV9 to TRBJ2-5; no reliable D call. The CDR3 consists of 13 residues. Germline lookup yields CDR1 SGDLS and CDR2 YYNGEE. Deletions cut 0 bases from V and 3 bases from J, with 6 bases between. The CDR3 loop reads CASSVDPEETQYF. CDR3 DNA sequence: TGTGCCAGCAGCGTAGATCCCGAAGAGACCCAGTACTTC.

This sequence joins TRBV30 and TRBJ2-3, with 9 bases fitting TRBD2. V was pared by 0 bases and J by 5 bases, with 6 bases of the junction left unmatched. The length of the CDR3 is 15 residues. Germline V gene data show CDR1 as GTSNPN and CDR2 as SVGIG (reference sequence). CDR3 sequence: CAWSVQAGGVDTQYF. The CDR3 DNA follows: TGTGCCTGGAGTGTACAAGCGGGAGGAGTAGATACGCAGTATTTT.

This clonotype has more than one count but fewer than ten. The J gene is TRBJ2-1, the V gene TRBV19; 7 bases line up with TRBD2. The ends lost 3 bases at V and 2 bases at J; junction bases unmatched: 4. This CDR3 is 15 amino acids long. Germline V gene lookup returns CDR1 LNHDA and CDR2 SQIVND (reference sequence). CDR3 loop: CASSIGGGPYNEQFF. The CDR3 DNA reads as TGTGCCAGTAGTATCGGCGGGGGACCCTACAATGAGCAGTTCTTC.

V is TRBV30 and J is TRBJ2-7, with D tentatively TRBD2 (5 bases). This CDR3 is built from 13 residues. With 0 bases removed from V and 5 bases from J, the gap between germline ends came to 11 bases. Germline CDR1 is GTSNPN and CDR2 is SVGIG (reference sequence). In DNA, the CDR3 is TGTGCCTGGAGTGTCGGGGTGCAGGACGAGCAGTACTTC. This translates into CAWSVGVQDEQYF.

This clonotype rates as medium-sized. The chain combines TRBV6-1 with TRBJ1-3; 8 bases are shared with TRBD1. Trimming took 5 bases from V and 0 from J; bases not matched to a gene: 9. The CDR3 consists of 17 residues. CDR1 and CDR2 from the germline V gene are MNHNS and SASEGT. CDR3 DNA sequence: TGTGCCAGCAGTCCCACGGGGACAGGAAGCTCTGGAAACACCATATATTTT. Translated, it gives CASSPTGTGSSGNTIYF.

The V gene is TRBV29-1, the J gene TRBJ1-1; tentatively, D is TRBD1 (5 bases). V shed 1 base and J shed 4 bases, with 13 bases lying between them. The CDR3 spans 14 residues. CDR1 and CDR2 from the germline V gene are SQVTM and ANQGSEA. The CDR3 reads CSVEGGVGVTEAFF. The CDR3 DNA follows: TGCAGCGTTGAAGGGGGCGTTGGGGTCACTGAAGCTTTCTTT.

The V call is TRBV9, the J call TRBJ1-4, with D possibly being TRBD1 (6 bases). Per germline, CDR1 SGDLS and CDR2 YYNGEE. V was trimmed by 4 bases and J by 0 bases, leaving 10 bases between them. This CDR3 comprises 15 residues. The CDR3 DNA sequence: TGTGCCAGCAGCCCCCGACAGGCAACTAATGAAAAACTGTTTTTT. Protein sequence: CASSPRQATNEKLFF.

On this clonotype: One end of the junction fails to match germline, which may point to a read error. The chain joins TRBV30 to TRBJ2-1, with D possibly being TRBD2 (6 bases). Germline-derived CDR1 and CDR2 are GTSNPN and SVGIG (reference sequence). The CDR3 sequence is 15 residues long. The CDR3, as DNA: TGTGCCTTGAGTCTCGGGGGAAGCTCCTACAATGAGCAGTTCTTC. Residues: CALSLGGSSYNEQFF.

This clonotype has just one count. The rearrangement links TRBV5-1 to TRBJ2-7, with unresolved D. Trimming removed 1 base at V and 0 bases at J, with 14 bases between. The germline V gene has CDR1 SGHRS and CDR2 YFSETQ. The CDR3 spans 16 residues. The CDR3 is CASSLFSDGRSYEQYF. The CDR3 DNA sequence: TGCGCCAGCAGCTTGTTTTCGGATGGCCGCTCCTACGAGCAGTACTTC. The full variable domain, rest sourced from reference TRBV5-1 and TRBJ2-7, is KAGVTQTPRYLIKTRGQQVTLSCSPISGHRSVSWYQQTPGQGLQFLFEYFSETQRNKGNFPGRFSGRQFSNSRSEMNVSTLELGDSALYLCASSLFSDGRSYEQYFGPGTRLTVT.

This clonotype appeared a few times. V usage is TRBV12-3 or TRBV12-4 and J usage is TRBJ1-5, with D unresolved. The CDR3 spans 12 residues. The V gene lost 6 bases and the J gene lost 2 bases, with 5 bases spanning the gap. The DNA for the CDR3 is TGTGCCAGCAGCCAGCGCAATCAGCCCCAGCATTTT. Protein sequence: CASSQRNQPQHF.

By its share, this clonotype is medium-sized. The chain uses TRBV7-8 and TRBJ1-5; TRBD1 matches at 7 bases. Germline V gene data show CDR1 as SGHVS and CDR2 as FQNEAQ. V was pared by 1 base and J by 4 bases, with 4 bases of the junction left unmatched. The CDR3 length is 15 residues. The CDR3 here is CASSLGQGRNQPQHF. CDR3 DNA sequence: TGTGCCAGCAGCTTAGGACAGGGCCGAAATCAGCCCCAGCATTTT. The whole variable domain, remainder taken from reference TRBV7-8 and TRBJ1-5, is GAGVSQSPRYKVAKRGQDVALRCDPISGHVSLFWYQQALGQGPEFLTYFQNEAQLDKSGLPSDRFFAERPEGSVSTLKIQRTQQEDSAVYLCASSLGQGRNQPQHFGDGTRLSIL.

This clonotype has just a few counts. This chain joins TRBV7-2 and TRBJ2-1, with TRBD2 identical over 11 bases. The CDR3 totals 16 residues. Unmatched junction bases numbered 12, after V lost 7 bases and J lost 7 bases. Germline V gene data show CDR1 as SGHTA and CDR2 as FQGNSA. CDR3 in amino acids: CASTLPLAGGSNEQFF. The CDR3 DNA sequence: TGTGCCAGCACCCTCCCTCTAGCGGGGGGCTCTAATGAGCAGTTCTTC. Together with reference TRBV7-2 and TRBJ2-1, the CDR3 gives the full variable domain: GAGVSQSPSNKVTEKGKDVELRCDPISGHTALYWYRQSLGQGLEFLIYFQGNSAPDKSGLPSDRFSAERTGGSVSTLTIQRTQQEDSAVYLCASTLPLAGGSNEQFFGPGTRLTVL.

The chain joins TRBV6-5 to TRBJ2-3, with 10 bases identical to TRBD1. After removal of 2 bases from V and 4 bases from J, the junction contained 3 bases not matched to a gene. The CDR3 sequence is 15 residues long. Germline lookup yields CDR1 MNHEY and CDR2 SVGAGI. CDR3: CASSYDGQGADTQYF. CDR3 nucleotides: TGTGCCAGCAGTTACGACGGACAGGGGGCAGATACGCAGTATTTT.

This clonotype has only a few counts. The CDR3 coding sequence is TGTGCCTGGAGTGGCCAAAGGACTAGCGGGGTTCGGGGTGAGCAGTTCTTC. It codes for CAWSGQRTSGVRGEQFF. The rearrangement links TRBV30 to TRBJ2-1; 12 bases are shared with TRBD2. Trimming removed 1 base from V and 9 bases from J; junction bases left unmatched: 13. Germline CDR1 GTSNPN, CDR2 SVGIG (reference sequence). There are 17 residues in the CDR3.

With respect to this clonotype: One end of the junction is discordant with germline, which a read error may explain. V is TRBV6-1 and J is TRBJ2-5; TRBD2 matches at 13 bases. CDR1 MNHNS and CDR2 SASEGT come from the germline V gene. CDR3 length equals 16 residues. The CDR3 DNA is TGTGCCAGCAAAATAGTCGGACTAGCGGGAGTAGAGACCCAGTGCTTC. Protein product: CASKIVGLAGVETQCF.

The rearrangement uses TRBV4-3 and TRBJ2-7; D is unresolved. Germline CDR1 is LGHNA and CDR2 is YSLEER. The CDR3 runs 13 residues. The ends were cut back, 4 bases at V and 5 bases at J, with 12 bases in the middle. The CDR3: CASSREMGDEQYF. The CDR3 DNA reads TGCGCCAGCAGCCGCGAGATGGGCGACGAGCAGTACTTC.

V is TRBV7-9 and J is TRBJ2-7; 10 bases line up with TRBD1. CDR3 length equals 16 residues. V was pared by 5 bases and J by 0 bases, with 7 bases of the junction left unmatched. The V gene's germline CDR1 is SEHNR and CDR2 FQNEAQ (reference sequence). The CDR3 spells CASSSSDRGISYEQYF. The CDR3 nucleotides are TGTGCCAGCAGCAGCTCGGACAGGGGGATCTCCTACGAGCAGTACTTC. The full variable domain, its missing parts supplied by reference TRBV7-9 and TRBJ2-7, is DTGVSQNPRHKITKRGQNVTFRCDPISEHNRLYWYRQTLGQGPEFLTYFQNEAQLEKSRLLSDRFSAERPKGSFSTLEIQRTEQGDSAMYLCASSSSDRGISYEQYFGPGTRLTVT.